The 32 T cell receptor beta chains given below trace back to one sample, sequenced in a study of T cells in Graves' hyperthyroidism and ophthalmopathy. Researchers amplified the TCR beta CDR3 regions from RNA transcripts. An initial round of RT-PCR targeting the TCR CDR3 relied on the HTBI primer set. MiXCR, applied by TCRdb to the multiplex PCR reads, yields one record per CDR3 protein. Here the sample spans about 700,000 distinct CDR3 sequences, approximately 15% being singletons. Input material: blood. These receptors were taken from a woman between 18 and 29 years old with Graves' hyperthyroidism.

This clonotype was observed a handful of times. This chain joins TRBV6-5 and TRBJ1-6; D is perhaps TRBD1 (6 bases). V was shortened by 0 bases and J by 9 bases, with 15 bases between the two germline ends. Germline V CDR1 and CDR2: MNHEY, SVGAGI. CDR3 length: 16 residues. The CDR3 reads CASSYSRLRGSSPLHF. The CDR3, as DNA: TGTGCCAGCAGTTACTCGAGACTCAGGGGAAGTTCACCCCTCCACTTT.

The V call is TRBV12-3 or TRBV12-4, the J call TRBJ2-1; the match to TRBD2 covers 8 bases. The CDR3 runs to 18 residues. V lost 0 bases to trimming and J lost 0 bases; unmatched junction nucleotides: 7. The CDR3 region has the DNA TGTGCCAGCAGTTTAGCCTCTAGCGGGTCCAGCTCCTACAATGAGCAGTTCTTC. Amino acids: CASSLASSGSSSYNEQFF.

This sequence joins TRBV4-1 and TRBJ2-5; D remains ambiguous. Trimming cost V 1 base and J 2 bases, with 14 bases left between them. CDR1 is MGHRA, CDR2 YSYEKL, per germline. This CDR3 region has 16 residues. The CDR3 loop reads CASSQGGFASQETQYF. The CDR3 nucleotides are TGCGCCAGCAGCCAAGGGGGATTTGCAAGTCAAGAGACCCAGTACTTC.

This clonotype was counted ten times or more. The J gene is TRBJ2-1, the V gene TRBV7-2, with 8 bases identical to TRBD1. Looked up from germline, CDR1 is SGHTA and CDR2 is FQGNSA. V was pared by 1 base and J by 15 bases, with 8 bases of the junction left unmatched. The CDR3 runs 13 residues. CDR3 in DNA: TGTGCCAGCAGCTTAGTCGTCGGACAGGGTCTGTTCTTC. Translation: CASSLVVGQGLFF.

The chain joins TRBV7-9 to TRBJ1-1, with 7 bases aligning to TRBD1. The germline CDR1 and CDR2 sequences are SEHNR and FQNEAQ (reference sequence). V gave up 4 bases and J gave up 3 bases; unmatched junction bases: 5. CDR3 length: 14 residues. CDR3 loop: CASSSRGTDTEAFF. CDR3 coding DNA: TGTGCCAGCAGCTCCCGGGGGACAGACACTGAAGCTTTCTTT. Full variable domain (outside the CDR3, taken from reference TRBV7-9 and TRBJ1-1): DTGVSQNPRHKITKRGQNVTFRCDPISEHNRLYWYRQTLGQGPEFLTYFQNEAQLEKSRLLSDRFSAERPKGSFSTLEIQRTEQGDSAMYLCASSSRGTDTEAFFGQGTRLTVV.

This clonotype was picked up many times. The rearrangement uses TRBV12-3 or TRBV12-4 and TRBJ1-1; D is possibly TRBD1 (5 bases). The CDR3 is 14 residues long. Trimming removed 3 bases at V and 3 bases at J, with 11 bases between. The CDR3: CASSFVGGHTEAFF. The CDR3, as DNA: TGTGCCAGCAGTTTTGTCGGGGGTCACACTGAAGCTTTCTTT.

This clonotype was recorded at least ten times. V is TRBV11-2 and J is TRBJ2-5, with 10 nucleotides matching TRBD1. The germline gives CDR1 SGHAT, CDR2 FQNNGV. V lost 6 bases and J lost 3; bases outside the gene matches: 4. The CDR3 consists of 14 residues. The CDR3 here is CASRLTGGEETQYF. The CDR3 DNA reads TGTGCCAGCAGATTGACAGGGGGCGAAGAGACCCAGTACTTC.

This clonotype was recorded many times. This chain links TRBV6-1 with TRBJ1-2, with 11 bases matching TRBD1. The length of the CDR3 is 15 residues. CDR1 is MNHNS, CDR2 SASEGT, per germline. Losses at the gene ends were 5 bases for V and 3 bases for J; bases not matched to a gene: 5. This chain's CDR3 is CASSSGQGADYGYTF. CDR3 DNA sequence: TGTGCCAGCAGTTCTGGACAGGGGGCTGACTATGGCTACACCTTC.

This clonotype was detected a few times. The chain links TRBV3-1 to TRBJ2-1, with TRBD2 identical over 7 bases. The germline gives CDR1 LGHDT, CDR2 YNNKEL (reference sequence). The CDR3 covers 13 residues. Trimming took 1 base from V and 8 from J; bases not matched to a gene: 2. CDR3 in amino acids: CASSQGLADEQFF. The DNA for the CDR3 is TGTGCCAGCAGCCAAGGTCTAGCGGATGAGCAGTTCTTC.

This chain uses TRBV11-2 with TRBJ1-4; a weak D match, TRBD1 (5 bases). This CDR3 spans 16 amino acids. Trimming removed 1 base at V and 2 bases at J, with 11 bases between. Germline CDR1 and CDR2: SGHAT and FQNNGV. CDR3 bases: TGTGCCAGCAGCTTAGTAGGGGTCAGGACTAATGAAAAACTGTTTTTT. As protein: CASSLVGVRTNEKLFF. Based on the CDR3 plus reference TRBV11-2 and TRBJ1-4, the full variable domain is EAGVAQSPRYKIIEKRQSVAFWCNPISGHATLYWYQQILGQGPKLLIQFQNNGVVDDSQLPKDRFSAERLKGVDSTLKIQPAKLEDSAVYLCASSLVGVRTNEKLFFGSGTQLSVL.

In this sample, this clonotype turned up a few times. The chain links TRBV12-3 or TRBV12-4 to TRBJ1-1; perhaps TRBD1 as D (5 bases). Deletions cut 5 bases from V and 1 base from J, with 11 bases between. This CDR3 has 14 residues. The CDR3, as DNA: TGTGCCAGCAGTAAAGGGGCCTCGAACACTGAAGCTTTCTTT. Protein sequence: CASSKGASNTEAFF.

The gene calls are TRBV7-6 and TRBJ1-1; the match to TRBD1 covers 8 bases. Germline V gives CDR1 SGHVS, CDR2 FNYEAQ. There are 18 residues in the CDR3. V gave up 2 bases and J gave up 10 bases; unmatched junction bases: 21. Here the CDR3 DNA reads TGTGCCAGCAGCTTAACGCCCCGTTGGGCAGGGGGCCGATCTGCAGCTTTCTTT. Amino acids: CASSLTPRWAGGRSAAFF. The variable domain in full, with the rest retrieved from reference TRBV7-6 and TRBJ1-1, is GAGVSQSPRYKVTKRGQDVALRCDPISGHVSLYWYRQALGQGPEFLTYFNYEAQQDKSGLPNDRFSAERPEGSISTLTIQRTEQRDSAMYRCASSLTPRWAGGRSAAFFGQGTRLTVV.

V gene TRBV18 combines with J gene TRBJ2-2; unclear D gene. This CDR3 region has 13 residues. Trimming removed 1 base from V and 6 bases from J, with 6 bases in between. Germline CDR1 is KGHSH and CDR2 is LQKENI. CDR3 sequence: CASSPLSSGELFF. CDR3 bases: TGTGCCAGCTCACCACTCAGTTCCGGGGAGCTGTTTTTT.

Here the CDR3 DNA reads TGTGCCAGCAGTCTGGAGGCTGAATTGGGCGAGCAGTACTTC. It encodes CASSLEAELGEQYF. J is TRBJ2-7 and V is TRBV6-1; D might be TRBD2 (5 bases). Per the germline V gene, CDR1 is MNHNS and CDR2 is SASEGT. With 5 bases removed from V and 6 bases from J, the gap between germline ends came to 17 bases. This CDR3 has 14 amino acids.

This clonotype was seen more than once but under ten times. The genes are TRBV28 and TRBJ2-3, with TRBD2 identical over 9 bases. J was trimmed by 2 bases and V by 4 bases; bases with no gene match: 10. The CDR3 runs to 17 residues. CDR1 is MDHEN, CDR2 SYDVKM, per germline. The CDR3 nucleotides read TGTGCCAGCAGTTCCCAAGGAATAGCGGGAGTCACAGATACGCAGTATTTT. Its translation: CASSSQGIAGVTDTQYF.

The sample holds many counts of this clonotype. This chain links TRBV20-1 with TRBJ2-5; no reliable D call. The CDR3 consists of 11 residues. Trimming removed 3 bases from V and 5 bases from J, with 7 bases in between. Germline lookup yields CDR1 DFQATT and CDR2 SNEGSKA (reference sequence). The CDR3 bases are TGCAGTGCTAGGTTTGGCGAGACCCAGTACTTC. It translates to CSARFGETQYF.

This clonotype was counted many times. V is TRBV13 and J is TRBJ2-1, with D possibly matching TRBD2 (6 bases). V lost 5 bases, J lost 0 bases, and 17 bases lay in between. Per germline, CDR1 PRHDT and CDR2 FYEKMQ (reference sequence). This CDR3 contains 17 residues. CDR3 in amino acids: CASSALSGPSSYNEQFF. CDR3 bases: TGTGCCAGCAGCGCTCTAAGCGGGCCTAGCTCCTACAATGAGCAGTTCTTC.

This clonotype was picked up many times. The chain joins TRBV7-2 to TRBJ2-1, with TRBD1 matching 10 bases. The J segment lost 4 bases and the V segment lost 5 bases, leaving 11 bases of the junction unmatched. From germline, CDR1 is SGHTA and CDR2 FQGNSA. This CDR3 has 17 residues. CDR3 nucleotide sequence: TGTGCCAGCAGCCCTAGAGGAGGGACAGGGGATTACAATGAGCAGTTCTTC. Its translation: CASSPRGGTGDYNEQFF.

This clonotype was picked up a small number of times. The chain carries TRBV5-6 and TRBJ1-2; unclear D gene. From germline, CDR1 is SGHDT and CDR2 YYEEEE. This CDR3 is built from 12 residues. V was clipped by 0 bases and J by 6 bases, with 6 bases between them. CDR3 in DNA: TGTGCCAGCAGCTTGGATCAGGATGGCTACACCTTC. This encodes CASSLDQDGYTF.

This clonotype has a count of ten or more. The chain links TRBV29-1 to TRBJ1-1; D is ambiguous. The V and J ends lost 3 bases and 1 base respectively, with 15 bases between them. The CDR3 extends over 15 amino acids. Germline V lookup: CDR1 SQVTM, CDR2 ANQGSEA. CDR3: CSVEAPAGENTEAFF. CDR3 bases: TGCAGCGTTGAGGCCCCCGCAGGAGAGAACACTGAAGCTTTCTTT. The full variable domain, completed using reference TRBV29-1 and TRBJ1-1, is SAVISQKPSRDICQRGTSLTIQCQVDSQVTMMFWYRQQPGQSLTLIATANQGSEATYESGFVIDKFPISRPNLTFSTLTVSNMSPEDSSIYLCSVEAPAGENTEAFFGQGTRLTVV.

The chain combines TRBV24-1 with TRBJ1-2; D gene unclear. Germline V gene sequence: CDR1 KGHDR, CDR2 SFDVKD. The CDR3 runs to 14 residues. V gave up 4 bases and J gave up 4 bases, with 12 bases separating them. CDR3 in DNA: TGTGCCACCAGTGACCCCCCAAGATCCTATGGCTACACCTTC. This codes for CATSDPPRSYGYTF.

This clonotype was seen at least ten times. The rearrangement links TRBV30 to TRBJ2-3; no clear D. V gave up 0 bases and J gave up 5 bases, with 9 bases separating them. Germline V gives CDR1 GTSNPN, CDR2 SVGIG (reference sequence). The CDR3 sequence is 13 residues long. The CDR3 DNA sequence: TGTGCCTGGAGTGTAGTCTTTGGAGATACGCAGTATTTT. This sequence encodes CAWSVVFGDTQYF.

The table lists this clonotype with many counts. The chain employs TRBV12-3 or TRBV12-4 and TRBJ2-3, with D possibly matching TRBD1 (5 bases). There are 14 residues in the CDR3. V gave up 8 bases and J gave up 0 bases, with 12 bases separating them. The CDR3 nucleotides are TGTGCCAGCCGGAGACAGCTAAGCACAGATACGCAGTATTTT. Its protein is CASRRQLSTDTQYF.

This clonotype was observed at least ten times. V and J are TRBV30 and TRBJ2-1; perhaps TRBD1 as D (6 bases). Trimming removed 1 base at V and 6 bases at J, with 13 bases between. Germline CDR1 GTSNPN, CDR2 SVGIG (reference sequence). This CDR3 region has 14 residues. The CDR3 is CAWSADSPINEQFF. In DNA form, the CDR3 reads TGTGCCTGGAGTGCGGACAGCCCTATCAATGAGCAGTTCTTC.

The V call is TRBV19, the J call TRBJ2-5; a weak D match, TRBD1 (6 bases). The CDR3 extends over 14 amino acids. CDR1 and CDR2 (germline): LNHDA, SQIVND (reference sequence). Deletions cut 5 bases from V and 7 bases from J, with 17 bases between. The CDR3 nucleotides read TGTGCCAGTAGTGCAGACAGGTCGTATGGGACCCAGTACTTC. It codes for CASSADRSYGTQYF.

Points on this clonotype: One junction end does not reproduce the germline sequence, and a read error may be involved. This sequence joins TRBV20-1 and TRBJ2-1; a possible D gene is TRBD1 (6 bases). Germline-derived CDR1 and CDR2 are DFQATT and SNEGSKA (reference sequence). CDR3 size: 10 residues. The CDR3, as DNA: TGCAGTGCCCCTTTTCCGGACAGCATCTTC. Its translation is CSAPFPDSIF.

This clonotype was counted many times. This chain links TRBV28 with TRBJ2-5; 7 nucleotides agree with TRBD2. CDR3 size: 15 residues. The trim removed 2 bases at V and 1 base at J, leaving 4 bases unmatched. Germline CDR1 MDHEN, CDR2 SYDVKM. The chain's CDR3 is CASSLDERGQETQYF. CDR3 in DNA: TGTGCCAGCAGTTTAGACGAGCGGGGCCAAGAGACCCAGTACTTC.

The chain couples TRBV6-5 to TRBJ2-7, with TRBD2 as a possible D gene (7 bases). V gave up 2 bases and J gave up 0 bases, with 14 bases separating them. The CDR3 totals 16 residues. Germline assignment: CDR1 MNHEY and CDR2 SVGAGI. The CDR3 bases are TGTGCCAGCAGTTACGGCGGGGGCCGACACTCCTACGAGCAGTACTTC. This codes for CASSYGGGRHSYEQYF.

The V gene is TRBV19, the J gene TRBJ2-2; tentative D call: TRBD2 (6 bases). V lost 6 bases, J lost 7 bases, and 15 bases lay in between. The length of the CDR3 is 14 residues. The V gene's germline CDR1 is LNHDA and CDR2 SQIVND (reference sequence). For the CDR3, the DNA is TGTGCCAGTAGGAGAATAGCGGATGTCGGGGAGCTGTTTTTT. Protein sequence: CASRRIADVGELFF.

This clonotype appeared many times. The V and J genes are TRBV30 and TRBJ1-4; D may be TRBD1 (6 bases). Looked up from germline, CDR1 is GTSNPN and CDR2 is SVGIG (reference sequence). V shed 1 base and J shed 5 bases, with 11 bases lying between them. The CDR3 contains 14 residues. CDR3: CAWSEDSGNEKLFF. DNA for the CDR3: TGTGCCTGGAGTGAGGACAGCGGCAATGAAAAACTGTTTTTT.

J is TRBJ2-1 and V is TRBV6-4; D not resolved. The ends were cut back, 3 bases at V and 7 bases at J, with 10 bases in the middle. The CDR3 is 13 residues long. The V gene's germline CDR1 is MRHNA and CDR2 SNTAGT. The CDR3 spells CASSDNYRNEQFF. CDR3 coding DNA: TGTGCCAGCAGTGATAACTACCGGAATGAGCAGTTCTTC.

At least ten counts were recorded for this clonotype. The chain links TRBV12-5 to TRBJ1-5, with TRBD1 matching 11 bases. Per germline, CDR1 LGHNT and CDR2 FRNRAP. The CDR3 has 20 residues. V was clipped by 1 base and J by 5 bases; unmatched bases: 16. The CDR3 region is CASGLDRGGQGVPRDQPQHF. CDR3 nucleotides: TGTGCTAGTGGTTTGGACCGGGGGGGACAGGGGGTGCCCCGGGATCAGCCCCAGCATTTT.